The 23 T cell receptor beta chains listed next were all sequenced from one sample in a study of T cells in Graves' hyperthyroidism and ophthalmopathy. There were TCR beta CDR3 regions amplified from RNA transcripts. The study used the HTBI primer set for a first-round RT-PCR of the TCR CDR3. TCRdb fed the multiplex PCR reads into MiXCR, producing one record per CDR3 protein. The table shows around 570,000 distinct CDR3 sequences, with less than 20% occurring only once. Specimen: blood. These receptors came from a man in his forties or fifties with Graves' ophthalmopathy.

This clonotype was recorded many times. The J gene is TRBJ2-2, the V gene TRBV27; TRBD1 matches 7 bases. Trimming at V came to 5 bases and at J to 3 bases, leaving 3 bases not matched to a gene. Germline values: CDR1 MNHEY, CDR2 SMNVEV (reference sequence). The CDR3 covers 14 residues. The CDR3 sequence is CASSRTGYTGELFF. CDR3 sequence (DNA): TGTGCCAGCAGTCGGACAGGATACACCGGGGAGCTGTTTTTT.

The count of this clonotype is one. The rearrangement joins TRBV20-1 to TRBJ2-7; a weak D match, TRBD1 (5 bases). Germline V gene data show CDR1 as DFQATT and CDR2 as SNEGSKA (reference sequence). The CDR3 has 14 amino acids. V was clipped by 0 bases and J by 2 bases, with 11 bases between them. The CDR3 reads CSARDLQETYEQYF. CDR3 sequence (DNA): TGCAGTGCTAGAGACTTACAGGAGACCTACGAGCAGTACTTC.

The J gene is TRBJ2-7, the V gene TRBV20-1; 16 nucleotides align to TRBD2. Germline V gives CDR1 DFQATT, CDR2 SNEGSKA (reference sequence). CDR3 length: 19 amino acids. Unmatched junction bases numbered 11, after V lost 1 base and J lost 2 bases. The CDR3 reads CSARAIQPGTSGRAYEQYF. DNA for the CDR3: TGCAGTGCTAGAGCCATACAGCCCGGGACTAGCGGGAGGGCCTACGAGCAGTACTTC.

DNA of the CDR3: TGTGCCAGCCAAGGGACTGCAAGGGAGCAGTACTTC. This gives the protein CASQGTAREQYF. This chain connects TRBV6-1 to TRBJ2-7, with a weak D call TRBD2 (6 bases). CDR3 length: 12 residues. V was clipped by 8 bases and J by 7 bases, with 15 bases between them. CDR1 is MNHNS and CDR2 is SASEGT in the germline V gene.

This clonotype was seen only a few times. This chain joins TRBV30 and TRBJ1-3; 7 bases agree with TRBD1. The CDR3 spans 12 residues. CDR1 is GTSNPN, CDR2 SVGIG, per germline (reference sequence). V shed 7 bases, J shed 4 bases, and the junction held 4 bases outside the gene matches. DNA of the CDR3: TGTGCCTCACGGACAGGCGGAAACACCATATATTTT. Its protein is CASRTGGNTIYF.

This clonotype was found a few times. The chain recombines TRBV18 with TRBJ1-3; weak D call: TRBD1 (6 bases). Germline CDR1 reads KGHSH; CDR2 reads LQKENI. The CDR3 covers 15 residues. With 2 bases removed from V and 0 bases from J, the gap between germline ends came to 8 bases. In nucleotides, the CDR3 is TGTGCCAGCTCACCAAAGGACAGCTCTGGAAACACCATATATTTT. This encodes CASSPKDSSGNTIYF. The full variable domain, its missing parts supplied by reference TRBV18 and TRBJ1-3, is NAGVMQNPRHLVRRRGQEARLRCSPMKGHSHVYWYRQLPEEGLKFMVYLQKENIIDESGMPKERFSAEFPKEGPSILRIQQVVRGDSAAYFCASSPKDSSGNTIYFGEGSWLTVV.

Remarks on this clonotype: The CDR3 end shows no conserved phenylalanine or tryptophan, and so a read error is likely. The chain is built from TRBV7-3 and TRBJ1-1, with TRBD1 as a possible D gene (5 bases). CDR1 SGHTA and CDR2 FQGTGA come from the germline V gene. V lost 5 bases to trimming and J lost 8 bases, with 15 bases between them. The CDR3 runs 13 residues. CDR3 amino acids: CASSLTGKGEAFL. The CDR3 DNA is TGTGCCAGCAGCCTCACAGGAAAGGGGGAAGCTTTCCTT.

Note on this clonotype: One junction end disagrees with the germline gene, perhaps due to a read error. V is TRBV6-1 and J is TRBJ2-7, with 7 nucleotides matching TRBD1. There are 13 residues in the CDR3. Per germline, CDR1 MNHNS and CDR2 SASEGT. The CDR3 nucleotides read TGTGCCAACAGTGCGAGGGACAGCTACGAGCAGTACTTC. Its translation is CANSARDSYEQYF.

This clonotype came up a few times. The V call is TRBV6-1, the J call TRBJ2-7; D might be TRBD1 or TRBD2, each matching 5 bases. Looked up from germline, CDR1 is MNHNS and CDR2 is SASEGT. This CDR3 is built from 14 residues. V lost 5 bases and J 2 bases, leaving 13 bases between the germline ends. This CDR3 reads CASSLRGEAYEQYF. The CDR3 DNA reads TGTGCCAGCAGTCTCCGAGGGGAAGCCTACGAGCAGTACTTC.

This clonotype was observed a handful of times. The chain has TRBV30 and TRBJ2-3, with 9 bases that match TRBD2. J lost 2 bases, V lost 7 bases, and 13 bases had no gene match. This CDR3 is built from 16 residues. Germline V gene data show CDR1 as GTSNPN and CDR2 as SVGIG (reference sequence). This chain's CDR3 is CALSTLAGRNTDTQYF. Here the CDR3 DNA reads TGTGCCTTATCAACTCTAGCGGGGAGAAACACAGATACGCAGTATTTT.

CDR3 loop: CASKDTYNSPLHF. In DNA, the CDR3 is TGTGCCAGTAAGGACACCTATAATTCACCCCTCCACTTT. This chain connects TRBV25-1 to TRBJ1-6, with D tentatively TRBD1 (5 bases). The germline V and J ends were trimmed by 9 bases and 2 bases, with 8 bases remaining between them. The germline V gene encodes CDR1 MGHDK and CDR2 SYGVNS. The CDR3 runs to 13 residues.

This clonotype has more than one count but fewer than ten. At one of its ends the junction is not consistent with the germline gene, which may arise from a read error. The chain recombines TRBV2 with TRBJ2-2, with 11 bases lining up with TRBD1. In germline, CDR1 is SNHLY, CDR2 FYNNEI. This CDR3 comprises 15 residues. The chain's CDR3 is CASREGTGGVGELFF. Here the CDR3 DNA reads TGTGCCAGCAGAGAAGGGACAGGGGGTGTCGGGGAGCTGTTTTTT. Using reference TRBV2 and TRBJ2-2 for the parts outside the CDR3, the full variable domain is EPEVTQTPSHQVTQMGQEVILRCVPISNHLYFYWYRQILGQKVEFLVSFYNNEISEKSEIFDDQFSVERPDGSNFTLKIRSTKLEDSAMYFCASREGTGGVGELFFGEGSRLTVL.

This rearrangement joins TRBV29-1 to TRBJ1-1, with TRBD1 as a possible D gene (5 bases). The CDR3 runs 12 residues. The ends were cut back, 7 bases at V and 5 bases at J, with 14 bases in the middle. Germline CDR1 is SQVTM and CDR2 is ANQGSEA. The CDR3 nucleotides read TGCAGCGCCGCCAGGGATATAACTGAAGCTTTCTTT. This translates into CSAARDITEAFF.

This clonotype appeared a single time. The chain couples TRBV2 to TRBJ1-5; TRBD1 matches 8 bases. Trimming at V came to 3 bases and at J to 6 bases, leaving 7 bases not matched to a gene. The CDR3 runs 15 residues. The germline V gene has CDR1 SNHLY and CDR2 FYNNEI. The CDR3: CASSDGQGSLQPQHF. In DNA, the CDR3 is TGTGCCAGCAGTGATGGACAGGGCAGTCTTCAGCCCCAGCATTTT.

The table lists this clonotype with a count of one. The chain uses TRBV7-9 and TRBJ1-6, with 8 positions matching TRBD1. The CDR3 totals 14 residues. Germline assignment: CDR1 SEHNR and CDR2 FQNEAQ (reference sequence). After removal of 5 bases from V and 10 bases from J, the junction contained 7 bases not matched to a gene. The CDR3 spells CASSRTGFGSPLHF. The CDR3 DNA sequence: TGTGCCAGCAGCAGGACAGGGTTCGGGTCACCCCTCCACTTT.

V and J are TRBV11-2 and TRBJ1-4, with unresolved D. The CDR3 spans 15 residues. Germline-derived CDR1 and CDR2 are SGHAT and FQNNGV. The V end was cut by 2 bases, the J end by 9 bases, with 16 bases between. The CDR3 reads CASSLPGRREKKLFF. The CDR3, as DNA: TGTGCCAGCAGCTTACCCGGGCGCCGGGAGAAAAAACTGTTTTTT. The variable domain in full, completed from reference TRBV11-2 and TRBJ1-4, reads EAGVAQSPRYKIIEKRQSVAFWCNPISGHATLYWYQQILGQGPKLLIQFQNNGVVDDSQLPKDRFSAERLKGVDSTLKIQPAKLEDSAVYLCASSLPGRREKKLFFGSGTQLSVL.

The chain is built from TRBV2 and TRBJ1-4; D is undetermined. Germline assignment: CDR1 SNHLY and CDR2 FYNNEI. CDR3 length: 14 residues. Trimming pared 3 bases from V and 4 bases from J, leaving 9 bases between. The CDR3 protein is CASSDGLGNEKLFF. CDR3 nucleotide sequence: TGTGCCAGCAGTGACGGACTGGGTAATGAAAAACTGTTTTTT.

This clonotype was seen ten or more times. The J gene is TRBJ2-7, the V gene TRBV6-2 or TRBV6-3; TRBD2 matches 13 bases. The CDR3 contains 15 residues. The V gene's germline CDR1 is MNHEY and CDR2 SVGEGT. The junction had 2 bases not matched to a gene; V was cut back by 2 bases and J by 4 bases. CDR3 residues: CASSYPTSGGYEQYF. The CDR3 nucleotides are TGTGCCAGCAGTTACCCGACTAGCGGGGGGTACGAGCAGTACTTC.

The J gene is TRBJ1-1, the V gene TRBV5-1; D ambiguous. Germline lookup yields CDR1 SGHRS and CDR2 YFSETQ. V was pared by 0 bases and J by 1 base, with 4 bases between. CDR3 length equals 13 residues. The CDR3 sequence is CASSLDQNTEAFF. As DNA, the CDR3 is TGCGCCAGCAGCTTGGATCAGAACACTGAAGCTTTCTTT.

In its sample, this clonotype was seen a few times. The V and J genes are TRBV5-4 and TRBJ2-3; 10 nucleotides agree with TRBD2. This CDR3 contains 15 residues. CDR1 and CDR2 (germline): SGHNT, YYREEE (reference sequence). Trimming took 3 bases from V and 4 from J; bases not matched to a gene: 5. The CDR3 DNA reads as TGTGCCAGCAGCTCCCGACTAGCGGGCGCAGATACGCAGTATTTT. It translates to CASSSRLAGADTQYF.

The rearrangement links TRBV9 to TRBJ2-2; D possibly corresponds to TRBD2 (6 bases). The CDR3 runs to 17 residues. Germline-derived CDR1 and CDR2 are SGDLS and YYNGEE. V shed 2 bases and J shed 1 base, with 15 bases lying between them. Here the CDR3 DNA reads TGTGCCAGCAGCGTGGGCCACGTGGGGGGGAACACCGGGGAGCTGTTTTTT. Translated, it gives CASSVGHVGGNTGELFF.

The chain employs TRBV7-9 and TRBJ2-1, with TRBD2 identical over 13 bases. V lost 7 bases and J lost 10; bases outside the gene matches: 19. CDR1 and CDR2 from the germline V gene are SEHNR and FQNEAQ (reference sequence). The CDR3 has 18 amino acids. The CDR3 here is CASTQPGHGLAGEREQFF. As DNA, the CDR3 is TGTGCCAGCACCCAACCGGGACACGGACTAGCGGGAGAAAGGGAGCAGTTCTTC.

The chain couples TRBV29-1 to TRBJ2-5, with 7 bases identical to TRBD1. The CDR3 loop spans 13 amino acids. After removal of 3 bases from V and 5 bases from J, the junction contained 6 bases not matched to a gene. Per the germline V gene, CDR1 is SQVTM and CDR2 is ANQGSEA. The chain's CDR3 is CSVEGSTGETQYF. CDR3 in DNA: TGCAGCGTTGAGGGTTCGACAGGGGAGACCCAGTACTTC.